What follows are 11 T cell receptor beta chains derived from one specimen sequenced in a study of T cell repertoires in cytomegalovirus infection. TCRdb re-derived calls from the reads in MiXCR, one entry per CDR3 protein. Here the sample spans some 150,000 distinct CDR3 sequences, about 6% being singletons. The sample was PBMCs. These TCRs come from a human donor in good health (CMV status not recorded). Some clones in this sample may be carry-over from other donors' samples.

This clonotype was seen many times. The CDR3, as DNA: TGCAGTGCCAACCTAGCGGGGGGCGGGGGGACCCAGTACTTC. This sequence encodes CSANLAGGGGTQYF. This chain connects TRBV20-1 to TRBJ2-5, with TRBD2 identical over 11 bases. This CDR3 has 14 amino acids. V shed 6 bases, J shed 7 bases, and the junction held 10 bases outside the gene matches. In germline, CDR1 is DFQATT, CDR2 SNEGSKA (reference sequence).

The CDR3 spells CASSPQGLTEAFF. As DNA, the CDR3 is TGCGCCAGCAGCCCACAGGGGCTCACTGAAGCTTTCTTT. The V and J genes are TRBV5-1 and TRBJ1-1, with 7 bases that match TRBD1. Germline V gene data show CDR1 as SGHRS and CDR2 as YFSETQ. The CDR3 runs to 13 residues. V lost 4 bases to trimming and J lost 4 bases; unmatched junction nucleotides: 4. Full variable domain (rest looked up from reference TRBV5-1 and TRBJ1-1): KAGVTQTPRYLIKTRGQQVTLSCSPISGHRSVSWYQQTPGQGLQFLFEYFSETQRNKGNFPGRFSGRQFSNSRSEMNVSTLELGDSALYLCASSPQGLTEAFFGQGTRLTVV.

This clonotype has a count of ten or more. The chain recombines TRBV7-3 with TRBJ2-2, with 8 bases that match TRBD2. The CDR3 loop spans 14 amino acids. V was clipped by 5 bases and J by 3 bases; unmatched bases: 2. Germline V CDR1 and CDR2: SGHTA, FQGTGA. CDR3 in DNA: TGTGCCAGCAGCCGGGGGGGGTACACCGGGGAGCTGTTTTTT. Translation: CASSRGGYTGELFF.

The table lists this clonotype with many counts. Written as DNA, the CDR3 is TGTGCCAGCTCACCAGTCCGGGACCCCAGCACAGATACGCAGTATTTT. It yields the protein CASSPVRDPSTDTQYF. The gene calls are TRBV18 and TRBJ2-3; D might be TRBD1 or TRBD2, each matching 5 bases. CDR3 length: 16 residues. V dropped 2 bases and J dropped 0 bases, with 12 bases sitting between them. Germline assignment: CDR1 KGHSH and CDR2 LQKENI.

This clonotype was observed at least ten times. The V and J genes are TRBV12-3 or TRBV12-4 and TRBJ2-1; either TRBD1 or TRBD2 may supply D (5 bases each). CDR3 length equals 14 residues. V was pared by 2 bases and J by 8 bases, with 13 bases between. CDR3 loop: CASSLSPRGDEQFF. The CDR3, as DNA: TGTGCCAGCAGTTTATCCCCCAGAGGGGATGAGCAGTTCTTC.

Many counts were recorded for this clonotype. Here the CDR3 reads CASSLVVGGSPGTQYF. The CDR3 DNA reads as TGTGCCAGCAGCTTAGTGGTCGGGGGGTCGCCGGGTACGCAGTATTTT. The rearrangement joins TRBV7-2 to TRBJ2-3; 7 bases agree with TRBD2. The length of the CDR3 is 16 residues. V was pared by 1 base and J by 8 bases, with 12 bases of the junction left unmatched. Per the germline V gene, CDR1 is SGHTA and CDR2 is FQGNSA.

This clonotype was counted many times. J is TRBJ2-3 and V is TRBV2; no firm D call. V lost 5 bases and J lost 4, with 13 bases in between. The CDR3 loop spans 14 amino acids. The V gene's germline CDR1 is SNHLY and CDR2 FYNNEI. The CDR3 DNA reads TGTGCCAGCAGTACCGCCCAACCTCCAGATACGCAGTATTTT. This sequence encodes CASSTAQPPDTQYF.

This clonotype was observed at least ten times. V gene TRBV2 combines with J gene TRBJ2-7; 8 bases are a match to TRBD2. The length of the CDR3 is 17 residues. Losses at the gene ends were 1 base for V and 1 base for J; bases not matched to a gene: 9. CDR1 is SNHLY, CDR2 FYNNEI, per germline. CDR3 nucleotide sequence: TGTGCCAGCAGTGAAGTAATGGTAGCGGGGCCGTCCTACGAGCAGTACTTC. Amino acids: CASSEVMVAGPSYEQYF.

This clonotype occurred a few times. The genes are TRBV10-3 and TRBJ2-7; D uncertain. Trimming removed 2 bases from V and 5 bases from J, with 4 bases in between. The CDR3 consists of 11 residues. The germline gives CDR1 ENHRY, CDR2 SYGVKD. CDR3 sequence reads: CAISEVNEQYF. The CDR3 coding sequence is TGTGCCATCAGTGAGGTTAACGAGCAGTACTTC.

This clonotype was detected ten times or more. The V gene is TRBV6-2 or TRBV6-3, the J gene TRBJ2-2; D not certain. Trimming removed 10 bases from V and 7 bases from J, with 16 bases in between. Germline CDR1 is MNHEY and CDR2 is SVGEGT. The CDR3 is 13 residues long. This chain's CDR3 is CATVIGIFGELFF. Here the CDR3 DNA reads TGTGCCACCGTTATCGGTATATTCGGGGAGCTGTTTTTT.

Many counts were recorded for this clonotype. The chain carries TRBV19 and TRBJ1-1, with no clear D. Trimming removed 6 bases at V and 1 base at J, with 9 bases between. Germline loops: CDR1 LNHDA, CDR2 SQIVND (reference sequence). This CDR3 spans 13 amino acids. The CDR3 nucleotides read TGTGCCAGTAGCACCCGCGGGAACACTGAAGCTTTCTTT. This sequence encodes CASSTRGNTEAFF.